Listed here are 9 T cell receptor beta chains from one sample, sequenced in a study of blood T cell repertoires in COVID-19. Clones were sequenced by immunoSEQ multiplex PCR, and TCRdb holds only the in-frame ones, with some missing. The sample consists of 120,000 or so clones, around 81% of them appearing once. The material sequenced was peripheral blood. The receptors here all came from a man younger than 40 with COVID-19, enrolled during active disease.

The chain employs TRBV11-2 and TRBJ2-7; possible D gene TRBD1, 5 bases. V shed 5 bases and J shed 12 bases, with 17 bases lying between them. The CDR3 consists of 12 residues. Germline CDR1 reads SGHAT; CDR2 reads FQNNGV. The CDR3 sequence is CASSRIRTRRYF. CDR3 DNA: TGTGCCAGCAGCCGAATACGGACAAGGAGGTACTTC.

This clone has just one count. The V and J genes are TRBV4-1 and TRBJ1-6; D perhaps matches TRBD1 (6 bases). The germline V and J ends were trimmed by 4 bases and 9 bases, with 19 bases remaining between them. Per germline, CDR1 MGHRA and CDR2 YSYEKL. The CDR3 is made up of 16 amino acids. The CDR3 loop reads CASSPRLEGGRSPLHF. The CDR3 DNA reads TGCGCCAGCAGCCCAAGATTAGAGGGGGGGCGTTCACCCCTCCACTTT.

The chain carries TRBV6-2 or TRBV6-3 and TRBJ2-5, with D perhaps matching TRBD2 (5 bases). Per the germline V gene, CDR1 is MNHEY and CDR2 is SVGEGT. The CDR3 contains 16 residues. Between the trimmed V and J ends, which lost 0 bases and 1 base, there was a span of 12 bases. CDR3 region: CASSYSQAVLQETQYF. CDR3 nucleotides: TGTGCCAGCAGTTACTCGCAAGCGGTACTCCAAGAGACCCAGTACTTC.

This clone was seen only once. The gene calls are TRBV27 and TRBJ1-2, with 11 bases fitting TRBD1. Germline CDR1 and CDR2: MNHEY and SMNVEV (reference sequence). This CDR3 has 18 residues. V shed 0 bases and J 10 bases; nucleotides not matched to a gene: 16. In DNA, the CDR3 is TGTGCCAGCAGTTTATCTCGGACAGGGGGCAGGGGAAGTAGAGACTACACCTTC. Protein: CASSLSRTGGRGSRDYTF.

The rearrangement joins TRBV5-5 to TRBJ2-7; 10 bases line up with TRBD2. The CDR3 is made up of 17 amino acids. CDR1 and CDR2 from the germline V gene are SGHKS and YYEKEE (reference sequence). Germline trimming cut 0 bases from V and 2 bases from J; bases unmatched to any gene: 8. CDR3 region: CASSLAATSGPAYEQYF. CDR3 in DNA: TGTGCCAGCAGCTTGGCTGCGACTAGCGGGCCTGCCTACGAGCAGTACTTC. The full variable domain, rest sourced from reference TRBV5-5 and TRBJ2-7, is DAGVTQSPTHLIKTRGQQVTLRCSPISGHKSVSWYQQVLGQGPQFIFQYYEKEERGRGNFPDRFSARQFPNYSSELNVNALLLGDSALYLCASSLAATSGPAYEQYFGPGTRLTVT.

The rearrangement joins TRBV12-3 or TRBV12-4 to TRBJ2-1; D is ambiguous. The germline V and J ends were trimmed by 3 bases and 6 bases, with 9 bases remaining between them. The CDR3 contains 13 residues. CDR3 residues: CASSFGGPNEQFF. CDR3 sequence (DNA): TGTGCCAGCAGTTTCGGTGGGCCCAATGAGCAGTTCTTC.

The rearrangement uses TRBV6-5 and TRBJ1-2; 8 positions agree with TRBD1. CDR3 size: 14 residues. Germline V gene data show CDR1 as MNHEY and CDR2 as SVGAGI. With V trimmed by 5 bases and J by 3 bases, 5 bases remained unmatched. This CDR3 is CASSRTGRYYGYTF. In DNA form, the CDR3 reads TGTGCCAGCAGTAGGACAGGGCGATACTATGGCTACACCTTC.

The chain joins TRBV30 to TRBJ1-5; a weak D match, TRBD1 (6 bases). The V gene's germline CDR1 is GTSNPN and CDR2 SVGIG (reference sequence). CDR3 length equals 13 residues. The ends were cut back, 1 base at V and 3 bases at J, with 7 bases in the middle. Written as DNA, the CDR3 is TGTGCCTGGAGTGCAGGGGACAATCAGCCCCAGCATTTT. It yields the protein CAWSAGDNQPQHF.

The chain carries TRBV5-1 and TRBJ2-1, with D unresolved. The CDR3 extends over 14 amino acids. V was trimmed by 0 bases and J by 5 bases, leaving 9 bases between them. Germline loops: CDR1 SGHRS, CDR2 YFSETQ. The CDR3 region has the DNA TGCGCCAGCAGCTTGGGAGGCGGTGACAATGAGCAGTTCTTC. Amino acids: CASSLGGGDNEQFF.